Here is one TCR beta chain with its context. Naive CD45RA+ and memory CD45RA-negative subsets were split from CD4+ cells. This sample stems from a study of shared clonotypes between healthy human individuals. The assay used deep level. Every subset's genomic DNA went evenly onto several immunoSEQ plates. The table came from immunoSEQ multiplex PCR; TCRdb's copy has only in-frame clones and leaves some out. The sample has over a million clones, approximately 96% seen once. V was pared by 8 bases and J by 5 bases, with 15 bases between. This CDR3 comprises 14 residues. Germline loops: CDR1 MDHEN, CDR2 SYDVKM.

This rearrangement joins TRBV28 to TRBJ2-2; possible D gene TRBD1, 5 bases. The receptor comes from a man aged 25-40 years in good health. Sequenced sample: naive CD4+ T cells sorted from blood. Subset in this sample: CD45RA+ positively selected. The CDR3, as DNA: TGTGCCAGCCTAGGGCAGGGTGGGACCGGGGAGCTGTTTTTT. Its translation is CASLGQGGTGELFF.